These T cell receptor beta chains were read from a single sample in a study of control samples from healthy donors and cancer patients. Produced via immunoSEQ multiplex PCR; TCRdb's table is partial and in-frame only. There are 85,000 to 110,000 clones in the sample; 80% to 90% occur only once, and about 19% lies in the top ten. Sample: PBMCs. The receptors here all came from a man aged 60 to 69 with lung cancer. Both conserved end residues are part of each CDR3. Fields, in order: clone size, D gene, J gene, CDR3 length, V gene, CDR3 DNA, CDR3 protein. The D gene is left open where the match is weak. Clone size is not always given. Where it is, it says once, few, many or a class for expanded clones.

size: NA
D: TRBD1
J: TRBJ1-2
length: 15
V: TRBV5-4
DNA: TGTGCCAGCAGGCTGGGACAGGTCCTTAACTATGGCTACACCTTC
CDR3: CASRLGQVLNYGYTF

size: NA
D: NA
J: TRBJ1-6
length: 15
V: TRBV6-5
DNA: TGTGCCAGCAGTTACTCGAGTCAGGATAATTCACCCCTCCACTTT
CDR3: CASSYSSQDNSPLHF

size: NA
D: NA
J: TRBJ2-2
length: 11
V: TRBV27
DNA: TGTGCCAGCCGGGGTGCCGGGGAGCTGTTTTTT
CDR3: CASRGAGELFF

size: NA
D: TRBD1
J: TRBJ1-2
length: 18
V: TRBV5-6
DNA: TGTGCCAGCAGTCCCGTCGACAGGGTGGTAGGGCAGAACTATGGCTACACCTTC
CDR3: CASSPVDRVVGQNYGYTF

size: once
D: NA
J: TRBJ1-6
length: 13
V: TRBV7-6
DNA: TGTGCCACCGGAACGGACAACAATTCACCCCTCCACTTT
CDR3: CATGTDNNSPLHF

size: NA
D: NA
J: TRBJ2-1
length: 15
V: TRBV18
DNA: TGTGCCAGCTCACCGTCTGGTAGATCCAGGGATGAGCAGTTCTTC
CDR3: CASSPSGRSRDEQFF

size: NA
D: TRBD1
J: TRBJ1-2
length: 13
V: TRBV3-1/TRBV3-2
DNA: TGTGCCAGCCAGACAGGGGGCGCAGGTGGCTACACCTTC
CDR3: CASQTGGAGGYTF

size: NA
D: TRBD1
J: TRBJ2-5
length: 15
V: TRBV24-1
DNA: TGTGCCACCAGTGGCACACAGGGGCCAGGAGAGACCCAGTACTTC
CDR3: CATSGTQGPGETQYF

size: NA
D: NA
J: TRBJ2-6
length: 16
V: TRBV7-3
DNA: TGTGCCAGCATAAAACAGGGCGGCTCTGGGGCCAACGTCCTGACTTTC
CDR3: CASIKQGGSGANVLTF

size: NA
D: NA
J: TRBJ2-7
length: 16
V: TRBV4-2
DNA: TGTGCCAGCAGCCAAGATCGCCGGGACACCCTCTACGAGCAGTACTTC
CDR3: CASSQDRRDTLYEQYF

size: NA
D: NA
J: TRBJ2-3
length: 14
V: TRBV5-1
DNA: TGCGCCAGCAGCCCCCCTGATAGCACAGATACGCAGTATTTT
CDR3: CASSPPDSTDTQYF

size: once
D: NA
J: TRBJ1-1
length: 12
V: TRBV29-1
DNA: TGCAGCGTTAAATCCGGGAACACTGAAGCTTTCTTT
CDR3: CSVKSGNTEAFF

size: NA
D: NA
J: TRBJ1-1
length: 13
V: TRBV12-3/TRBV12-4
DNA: TGTGCCAGCAGTAAACAGGAGAACACTGAAGCTTTCTTT
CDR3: CASSKQENTEAFF

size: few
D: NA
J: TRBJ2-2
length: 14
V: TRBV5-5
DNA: TGTGCCAGCAGCTTACTGATAAACACCGGGGAGCTGTTTTTT
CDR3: CASSLLINTGELFF

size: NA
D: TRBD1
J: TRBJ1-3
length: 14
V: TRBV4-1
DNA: TGCGCCAGCAGTGTCGGACAGGTTGGAAACACCATATATTTT
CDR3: CASSVGQVGNTIYF

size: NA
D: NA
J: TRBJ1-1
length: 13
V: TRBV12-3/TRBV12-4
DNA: TGTGCCAGCAGTTTAGGCTATTTCGCTGAAGCTTTCTTT
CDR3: CASSLGYFAEAFF

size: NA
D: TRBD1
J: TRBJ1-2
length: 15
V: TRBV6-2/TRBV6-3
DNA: TGTGCCAGCAGTTACTCTGGGACAGGGAACTATGGCTACACCTTC
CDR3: CASSYSGTGNYGYTF

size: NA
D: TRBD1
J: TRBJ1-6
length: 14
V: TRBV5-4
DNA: TGTGCCAGCAGCTCTAGACAGGGGAATTCACCCCTCCACTTT
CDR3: CASSSRQGNSPLHF

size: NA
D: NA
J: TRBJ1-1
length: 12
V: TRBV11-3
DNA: TGTGCCAGCAGTGCACAGGGCACTGAAGCTTTCTTT
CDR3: CASSAQGTEAFF

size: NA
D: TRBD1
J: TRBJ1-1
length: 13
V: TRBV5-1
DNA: TGCGCCAGCAGCCCGGGACAGGGGAGGTCCCCTTTCTTT
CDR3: CASSPGQGRSPFF

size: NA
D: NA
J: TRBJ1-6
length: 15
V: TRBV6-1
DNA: TGTGCCAGCAGTGACGACGGACTCTATAATTCACCCCTCCACTTT
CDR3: CASSDDGLYNSPLHF

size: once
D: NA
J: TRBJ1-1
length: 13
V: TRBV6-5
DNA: TGTGCCAGCTCTCGCTCTCGGAACACTGAAGCTTTCTTT
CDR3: CASSRSRNTEAFF

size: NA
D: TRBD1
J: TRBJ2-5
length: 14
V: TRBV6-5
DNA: TGTGCCAGCAGCACCATGACAGGGCAAGAGACCCAGTACTTC
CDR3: CASSTMTGQETQYF

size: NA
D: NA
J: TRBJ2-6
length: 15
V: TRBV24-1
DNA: TGTGCCACCAGTGCCCAGTCCTTGGGGGCCAACGTCCTGACTTTC
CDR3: CATSAQSLGANVLTF

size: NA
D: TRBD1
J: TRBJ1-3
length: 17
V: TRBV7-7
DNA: TGTGCCAGCAGCCCTACAGGGGCACCCTTCTCTGGAAACACCATATATTTT
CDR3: CASSPTGAPFSGNTIYF

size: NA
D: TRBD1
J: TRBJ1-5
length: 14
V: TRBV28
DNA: TGTGCCAGCAGTTTAATAGACAGGGACCAGCCCCAGCATTTT
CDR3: CASSLIDRDQPQHF

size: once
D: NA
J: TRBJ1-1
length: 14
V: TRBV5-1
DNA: TGCGCCAGCAGCTTGGGCGGCCTGAACACTGAAGCTTTCTTT
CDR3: CASSLGGLNTEAFF

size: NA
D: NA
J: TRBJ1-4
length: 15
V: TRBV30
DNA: TGTGCCTGGAGTCGGGACTCTGCAACTAATGAAAAACTGTTTTTT
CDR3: CAWSRDSATNEKLFF

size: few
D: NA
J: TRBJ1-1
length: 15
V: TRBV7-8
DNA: TGTGCCAGCAGCCTTCTGAACGGGGGCAACACTGAAGCTTTCTTT
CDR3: CASSLLNGGNTEAFF

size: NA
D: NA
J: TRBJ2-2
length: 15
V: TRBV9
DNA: TGTGCCAGCAGCGTAGGAGGGGCAAACACCGGGGAGCTGTTTTTT
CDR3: CASSVGGANTGELFF

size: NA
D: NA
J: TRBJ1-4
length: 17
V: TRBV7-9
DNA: TGTGCCAGCAGCTCCTACGCCCAAGGGCCAGCTAATGAAAAACTGTTTTTT
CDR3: CASSSYAQGPANEKLFF

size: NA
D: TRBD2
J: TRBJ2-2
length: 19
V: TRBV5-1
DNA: TGCGCCAGCACCCTAACGACTAGCGGGAGCCTATTGAACACCGGGGAGCTGTTTTTT
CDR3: CASTLTTSGSLLNTGELFF

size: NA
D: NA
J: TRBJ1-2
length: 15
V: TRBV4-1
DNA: TGCGCCAGCAGCCCAATAACAGGGTCTAACTATGGCTACACCTTC
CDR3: CASSPITGSNYGYTF

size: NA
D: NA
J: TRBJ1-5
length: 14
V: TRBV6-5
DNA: TGTGCCAGCAGCCCCCGGCAGGTTCGTCAGCCCCAGCATTTT
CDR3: CASSPRQVRQPQHF

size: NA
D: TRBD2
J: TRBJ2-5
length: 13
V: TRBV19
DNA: TGTGCCAGTAGAGGAGCGGGGGTGGAGACCCAGTACTTC
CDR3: CASRGAGVETQYF

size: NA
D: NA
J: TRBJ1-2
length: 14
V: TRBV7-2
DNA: TGTGCCAGCAGCTTAGAACCGGGTGACTATGGCTACACCTTC
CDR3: CASSLEPGDYGYTF

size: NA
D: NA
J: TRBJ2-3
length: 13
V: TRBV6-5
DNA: TGTGCCAGCAGATTAGTATTAGGAGATACGCAGTATTTT
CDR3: CASRLVLGDTQYF

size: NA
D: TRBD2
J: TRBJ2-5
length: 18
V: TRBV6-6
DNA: TGTGCCAGCAGTCGGACTAGCGGGGGGTTCACCGTTCAAGAGACCCAGTACTTC
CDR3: CASSRTSGGFTVQETQYF

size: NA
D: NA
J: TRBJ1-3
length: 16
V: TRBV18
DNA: TGTGCCAGCTCACCACCGAACCTGTCCTCTGGAAACACCATATATTTT
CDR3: CASSPPNLSSGNTIYF

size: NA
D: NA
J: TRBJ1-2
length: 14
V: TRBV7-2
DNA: TGTGCCAGCAGCTTAGTTTCTAAAAACTATGGCTACACCTTC
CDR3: CASSLVSKNYGYTF

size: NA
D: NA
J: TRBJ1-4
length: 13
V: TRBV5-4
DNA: TGTGCCAGCCAAGGTGCGACTAATGAAAAACTGTTTTTT
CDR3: CASQGATNEKLFF

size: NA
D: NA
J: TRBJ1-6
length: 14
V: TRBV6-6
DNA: TGTGCCAGCAGCAGATTCTCCCATAATTCACCCCTCCACTTT
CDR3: CASSRFSHNSPLHF

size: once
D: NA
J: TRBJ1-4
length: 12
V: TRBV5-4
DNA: TGTGCCAGCAGCTTCGGAGGCGAAAAACTGTTTTTT
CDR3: CASSFGGEKLFF

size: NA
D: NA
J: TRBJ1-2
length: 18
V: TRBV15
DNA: TGTGCCACCAGCAGAGCCCCCGAGGTTTCAAGGGAAAACTATGGCTACACCTTC
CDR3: CATSRAPEVSRENYGYTF

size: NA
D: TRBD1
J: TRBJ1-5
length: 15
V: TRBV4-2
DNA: TGTGCCAGCAGCCCTAGGGGGCATAGCAATCAGCCCCAGCATTTT
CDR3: CASSPRGHSNQPQHF

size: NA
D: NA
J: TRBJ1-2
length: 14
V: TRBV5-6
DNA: TGTGCCAGCAGCACCATGGGGGAGGACTATGGCTACACCTTC
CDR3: CASSTMGEDYGYTF